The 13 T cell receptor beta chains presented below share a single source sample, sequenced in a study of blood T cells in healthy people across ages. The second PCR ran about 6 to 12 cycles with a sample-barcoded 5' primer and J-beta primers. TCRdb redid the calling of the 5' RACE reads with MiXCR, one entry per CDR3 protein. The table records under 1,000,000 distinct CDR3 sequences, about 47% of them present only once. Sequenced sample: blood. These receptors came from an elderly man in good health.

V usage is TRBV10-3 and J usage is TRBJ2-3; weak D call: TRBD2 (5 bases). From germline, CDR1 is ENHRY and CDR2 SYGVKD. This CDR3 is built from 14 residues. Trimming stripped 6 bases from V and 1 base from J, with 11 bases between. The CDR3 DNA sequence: TGTGCCATCAGCCCCCGGGATCGCACAGATACGCAGTATTTT. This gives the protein CAISPRDRTDTQYF.

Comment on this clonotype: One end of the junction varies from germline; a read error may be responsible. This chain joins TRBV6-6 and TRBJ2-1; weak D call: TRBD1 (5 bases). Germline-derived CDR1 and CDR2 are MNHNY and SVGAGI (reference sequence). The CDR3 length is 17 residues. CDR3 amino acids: CTSSRRTNYREDNEQFF. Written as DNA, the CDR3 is TGTACCAGCAGCCGCAGGACAAACTACCGAGAAGACAATGAGCAGTTCTTC.

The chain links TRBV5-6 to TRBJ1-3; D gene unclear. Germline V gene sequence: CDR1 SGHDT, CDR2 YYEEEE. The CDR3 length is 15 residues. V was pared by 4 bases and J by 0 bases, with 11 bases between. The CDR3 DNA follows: TGTGCCAGCAGCCAAGGACGGAGCTCTGGAAACACCATATATTTT. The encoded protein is CASSQGRSSGNTIYF.

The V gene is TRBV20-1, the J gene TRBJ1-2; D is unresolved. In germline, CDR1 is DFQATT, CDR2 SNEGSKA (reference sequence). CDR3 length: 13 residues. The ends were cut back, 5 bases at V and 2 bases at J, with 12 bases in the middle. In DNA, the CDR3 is TGCAGTGCTCCAACCGGGCAAAACTATGGCTACACCTTC. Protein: CSAPTGQNYGYTF.

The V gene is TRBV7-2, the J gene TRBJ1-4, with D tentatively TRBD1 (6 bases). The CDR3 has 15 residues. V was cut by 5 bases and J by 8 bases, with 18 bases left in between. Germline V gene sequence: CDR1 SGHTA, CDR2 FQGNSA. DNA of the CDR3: TGTGCCAGCAGCACGCGAGGGGGTCTACAAGAAAAACTGTTTTTT. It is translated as CASSTRGGLQEKLFF.

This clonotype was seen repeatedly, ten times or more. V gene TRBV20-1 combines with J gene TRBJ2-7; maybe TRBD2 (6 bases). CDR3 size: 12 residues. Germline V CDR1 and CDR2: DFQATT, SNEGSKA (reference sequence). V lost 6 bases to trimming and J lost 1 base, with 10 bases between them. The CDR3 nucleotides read TGCAGTGCGTGGGGGAGGTCCTACGAGCAGTACTTC. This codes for CSAWGRSYEQYF.

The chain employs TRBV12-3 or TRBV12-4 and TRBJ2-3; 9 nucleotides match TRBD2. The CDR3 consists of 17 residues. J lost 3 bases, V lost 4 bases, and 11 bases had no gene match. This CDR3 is CASSSTPGAGGTDTQYF. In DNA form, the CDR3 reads TGTGCCAGCAGTTCCACCCCGGGAGCGGGAGGTACAGATACGCAGTATTTT.

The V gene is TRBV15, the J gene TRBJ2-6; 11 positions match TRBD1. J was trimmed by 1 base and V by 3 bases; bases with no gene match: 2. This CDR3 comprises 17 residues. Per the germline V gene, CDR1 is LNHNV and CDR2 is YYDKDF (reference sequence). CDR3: CATSSGTGGSGANVLTF. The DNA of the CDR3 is TGTGCCACCAGCAGCGGGACAGGGGGGTCTGGGGCCAACGTCCTGACTTTC.

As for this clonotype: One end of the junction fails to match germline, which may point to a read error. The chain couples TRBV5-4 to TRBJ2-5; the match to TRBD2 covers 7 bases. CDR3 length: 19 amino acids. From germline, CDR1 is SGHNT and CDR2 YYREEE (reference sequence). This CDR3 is CASSSTRAGEGARMWEQYF. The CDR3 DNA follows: TGCGCCAGCAGCTCAACTAGGGCGGGAGAGGGCGCTCGTATGTGGGAGCAGTACTTC.

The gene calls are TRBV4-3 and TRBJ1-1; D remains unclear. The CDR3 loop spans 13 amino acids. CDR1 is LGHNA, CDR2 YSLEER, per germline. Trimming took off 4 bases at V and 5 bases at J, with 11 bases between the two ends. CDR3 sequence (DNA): TGCGCCAGCAGCCGGGGTCGTGGAACTGAAGCTTTCTTT. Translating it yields CASSRGRGTEAFF.

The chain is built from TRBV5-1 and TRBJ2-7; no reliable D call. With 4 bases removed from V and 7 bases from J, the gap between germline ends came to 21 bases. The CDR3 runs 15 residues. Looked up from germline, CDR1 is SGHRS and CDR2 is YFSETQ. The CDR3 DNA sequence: TGCGCCAGCAGCAGCGTGGACGCCCTCTACAATGAGCAGTACTTC. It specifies CASSSVDALYNEQYF. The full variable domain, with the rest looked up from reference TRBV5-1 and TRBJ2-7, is KAGVTQTPRYLIKTRGQQVTLSCSPISGHRSVSWYQQTPGQGLQFLFEYFSETQRNKGNFPGRFSGRQFSNSRSEMNVSTLELGDSALYLCASSSVDALYNEQYFGPGTRLTVT.

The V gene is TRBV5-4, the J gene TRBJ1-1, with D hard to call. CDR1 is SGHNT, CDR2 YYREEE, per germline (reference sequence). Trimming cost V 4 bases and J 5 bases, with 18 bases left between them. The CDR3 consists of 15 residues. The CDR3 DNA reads TGTGCCAGCAGCAACCAATGGGAGCGGATAACTGAAGCTTTCTTT. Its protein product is CASSNQWERITEAFF.

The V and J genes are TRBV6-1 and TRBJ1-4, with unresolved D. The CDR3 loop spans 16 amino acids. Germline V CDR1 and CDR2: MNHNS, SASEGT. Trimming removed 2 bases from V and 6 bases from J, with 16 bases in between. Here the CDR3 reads CASSEMRAASDEKLFF. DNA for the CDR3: TGTGCCAGCAGTGAAATGAGGGCCGCCTCAGATGAAAAACTGTTTTTT.